Described below is a single TCR beta chain sequence and its context. No antigen is known for it. The record originates from a study of T cell responses to AZD1222 COVID-19 vaccine. The CDR3 is 14 amino acids. V dropped 5 bases and J dropped 5; count of bases not matched to a gene: 7. CDR1 and CDR2 (germline): MNHEY, SVGAGI. Researchers grouped second doses given at about 4 or about 12 weeks into one pool. General study results and limits: Spike-specific TCR breadth and depth rose after two AZD1222 doses. Among the donors, most were white British and more were female, and clonal diversity was possibly underestimated. Baseline seropositivity characterized only 5 or 6 AZD1222 recipients.

Assay: immunoSEQ multiplex PCR; the TCRdb copy retains only in-frame clones and omits some. The table has roughly 150,000 clones, less than 95% seen once. The sequenced sample was peripheral blood, obtained 28 days after the second AZD1222 dose. The sequence came from an adult who received the AZD1222 COVID-19 vaccine. V is TRBV6-5 and J is TRBJ1-2, with 8 positions matching TRBD1. The CDR3 region is CASSNGQGGYGYTF. The CDR3, as DNA: TGTGCCAGCAGTAACGGACAGGGAGGGTATGGCTACACCTTC.